This T cell receptor beta chain was documented in a study of a mutant IDH1 vaccine in newly diagnosed glioma. Study details: Vaccines were first given 4-6 weeks after radiotherapy alone, or with temozolomide cycles. Receipt of radiotherapy, temozolomide, or both preceded the study, and most received both.

This clone was recorded a few times. The antigen is undetermined. Time point denoted: week 11, during vaccination. In every dose of vaccine, 300 ug of mutant IDH1 20-mer peptide was given alongside topical imiquimod. The CDR3 is 12 amino acids. Trimming pared 11 bases from V and 10 bases from J, leaving 21 bases between. The protocol was immunoSEQ multiplex PCR, while the TCRdb copy is restricted to in-frame clones and leaves out a portion. The repertoire has fewer than 150,000 clones, 85% to 90% of them found once; the top ten carry roughly 0.65%. The receptor was derived from a woman between 45 and 65 years old with glioma. The material was PBMCs, obtained from a glioma patient whose treatment included an IDH1 peptide vaccine. This rearrangement joins TRBV23-1 to TRBJ2-7; maybe TRBD1 (6 bases). TRBV23-1 is an open reading frame whose function is uncertain. The CDR3, as DNA: TGCGCCCCCAAGGTGTATTACAGGGATCAGTACTTC. Translating gives CAPKVYYRDQYF.